A single sample is the source of the 19 T cell receptor beta chains below, sequenced in a study of blood T cell repertoires in COVID-19. Clones were read by immunoSEQ multiplex PCR, and TCRdb kept only the in-frame ones, dropping some. This table has about 130,000 clones, over 60% appearing once. The sequenced material came from peripheral blood. The source is a woman in her seventies with acute or convalescent COVID-19.

This clone was seen once. The chain employs TRBV6-5 and TRBJ2-7, with TRBD1 matching over 7 bases. V shed 8 bases and J 0 bases; nucleotides not matched to a gene: 1. CDR1 is MNHEY and CDR2 is SVGAGI in the germline V gene. The CDR3 loop spans 12 amino acids. The CDR3 DNA is TGTGCCAGCGGGGACAGCTCCTACGAGCAGTACTTC. It yields the protein CASGDSSYEQYF.

The gene calls are TRBV11-2 and TRBJ2-5, with TRBD2 matching 8 bases. The trim removed 2 bases at V and 4 bases at J, leaving 12 bases unmatched. The CDR3 extends over 17 amino acids. CDR1 and CDR2 (germline): SGHAT, FQNNGV. CDR3 sequence (DNA): TGTGCCAGCAGCTTACGGGTGGTAGTAGCGGGATTAGAGACCCAGTACTTC. Amino acid sequence: CASSLRVVVAGLETQYF.

The chain couples TRBV5-1 to TRBJ2-5; a possible D gene is TRBD1 (5 bases). The germline gives CDR1 SGHRS, CDR2 YFSETQ. This CDR3 has 13 amino acids. Trimming stripped 4 bases from V and 0 bases from J, with 7 bases between. This CDR3 reads CASSRQYQETQYF. The DNA for the CDR3 is TGCGCCAGCAGCAGACAGTACCAAGAGACCCAGTACTTC.

The chain is built from TRBV3-1 (or the pseudogene TRBV3-2) and TRBJ1-1, with no clear D. This CDR3 has 14 residues. Germline-derived CDR1 and CDR2 are LGHDT and YNNKEL (reference sequence). Trimming cost V 4 bases and J 4 bases, with 13 bases left between them. The chain's CDR3 is CASSPKPGGTEAFF. In DNA form, the CDR3 reads TGTGCCAGCAGCCCCAAGCCGGGAGGCACTGAAGCTTTCTTT.

The chain links TRBV24-1 to TRBJ2-3; D call uncertain. This CDR3 is 13 amino acids long. V gave up 3 bases and J gave up 6 bases, with 9 bases separating them. Germline V CDR1 and CDR2: KGHDR, SFDVKD. The chain's CDR3 is CATSDNWADTQYF. DNA for the CDR3: TGTGCCACCAGTGATAACTGGGCGGATACGCAGTATTTT.

The chain carries TRBV28 and TRBJ1-2, with 8 bases lining up with TRBD1. CDR1 and CDR2 (germline): MDHEN, SYDVKM. With V trimmed by 6 bases and J by 14 bases, 11 bases remained unmatched. The CDR3 extends over 12 amino acids. The CDR3 DNA reads as TGTGCCAGCAGGTCCGGGACAGGTTTGGTAACCTTC. Amino acids: CASRSGTGLVTF.

This clone showed up just a few times. The chain carries TRBV7-3 and TRBJ2-1, with a possible D match to TRBD2 (6 bases). V was shortened by 5 bases and J by 0 bases, with 14 bases between the two germline ends. Looked up from germline, CDR1 is SGHTA and CDR2 is FQGTGA. The CDR3 sequence is 16 residues long. Here the CDR3 DNA reads TGTGCCAGCAGCCTGGGTAGCGGTGGCTCCTACAATGAGCAGTTCTTC. As protein: CASSLGSGGSYNEQFF.

This rearrangement joins TRBV29-1 to TRBJ1-2, with 8 positions matching TRBD1. Germline V lookup: CDR1 SQVTM, CDR2 ANQGSEA. The ends lost 1 base at V and 4 bases at J; junction bases unmatched: 2. The CDR3 has 13 residues. The chain's CDR3 is CSVEVRGLYGYTF. The CDR3 DNA sequence: TGCAGCGTTGAAGTCAGGGGGCTCTATGGCTACACCTTC.

The chain combines TRBV5-3 with TRBJ2-7, with 9 bases matching TRBD1. TRBV5-3 is flagged as an ORF with uncertain function. The CDR3 covers 14 residues. Unmatched junction bases numbered 3, after V lost 2 bases and J lost 3 bases. CDR3 sequence (DNA): TGTGCCAGAAGCTTACCGGGACAGGGCTACGAGCAGTACTTC. Amino acids: CARSLPGQGYEQYF.

This clone appeared a single time. The V gene is TRBV6-5, the J gene TRBJ1-2; possible D gene TRBD1, 6 bases. The germline gives CDR1 MNHEY, CDR2 SVGAGI. V was cut by 1 base and J by 3 bases, with 15 bases left in between. The CDR3 is made up of 16 amino acids. DNA of the CDR3: TGTGCCAGCAGTTACTTGCCGGGGACAACAGACTATGGCTACACCTTC. Translation gives CASSYLPGTTDYGYTF.

This clone was picked up a small number of times. V and J are TRBV19 and TRBJ1-1; TRBD1 agrees at 7 bases. The CDR3 loop spans 15 amino acids. Trimming removed 5 bases from V and 0 bases from J; junction bases left unmatched: 6. Germline CDR1 and CDR2: LNHDA and SQIVND (reference sequence). The CDR3 is CASSPLDRLNTEAFF. The CDR3 DNA follows: TGTGCCAGTAGTCCCTTGGACAGGTTGAACACTGAAGCTTTCTTT.

J is TRBJ2-5 and V is TRBV6-6, with unresolved D. The CDR3 consists of 13 residues. V was pared by 0 bases and J by 4 bases, with 6 bases between. Per germline, CDR1 MNHNY and CDR2 SVGAGI (reference sequence). As DNA, the CDR3 is TGTGCCAGCAGTTACTCTCCAGTAGAGACCCAGTACTTC. Amino acids: CASSYSPVETQYF.

The V call is TRBV5-1, the J call TRBJ1-2; TRBD1 aligns across 9 bases. V lost 6 bases and J lost 6; bases outside the gene matches: 6. CDR1 SGHRS and CDR2 YFSETQ come from the germline V gene. The CDR3 sequence is 13 residues long. CDR3 residues: CASTRDRANGYTF. The CDR3 nucleotides are TGCGCCAGCACCCGGGACAGGGCTAATGGCTACACCTTC.

The rearrangement joins TRBV5-1 to TRBJ2-5; maybe TRBD1 (5 bases). Trimming pared 4 bases from V and 2 bases from J, leaving 15 bases between. Germline V gene sequence: CDR1 SGHRS, CDR2 YFSETQ. The length of the CDR3 is 15 residues. The CDR3 is CASSLSGAGQETQYF. Written as DNA, the CDR3 is TGCGCCAGCAGCCTATCTGGGGCAGGGCAAGAGACCCAGTACTTC.

V and J are TRBV7-2 and TRBJ2-7; D gene uncertain. Trimming took 1 base from V and 0 from J, leaving 10 bases between them. The CDR3 is 15 residues long. Germline CDR1 reads SGHTA; CDR2 reads FQGNSA. The CDR3 DNA reads as TGTGCCAGCAGCTTAGGTCCAGTTCCCTCCTACGAGCAGTACTTC. Amino acid sequence: CASSLGPVPSYEQYF.

This clone appeared a few times. The chain links TRBV6-5 to TRBJ2-1; 12 bases are shared with TRBD2. In germline, CDR1 is MNHEY, CDR2 SVGAGI. This CDR3 is built from 15 residues. The V and J ends lost 2 bases and 10 bases, in that order; junction bases with no gene match: 6. This chain's CDR3 is CASSYPGTSGREQFF. CDR3 in DNA: TGTGCCAGCAGTTACCCTGGGACTAGCGGGCGAGAGCAGTTCTTC.

V is TRBV19 and J is TRBJ1-2; TRBD1 is a possible D gene (6 bases). The CDR3 is 15 amino acids. From germline, CDR1 is LNHDA and CDR2 SQIVND (reference sequence). The V end was cut by 4 bases, the J end by 0 bases, with 12 bases between. The DNA for the CDR3 is TGTGCCAGTAGTACCGACAGGAATTCTAACTATGGCTACACCTTC. The encoded protein is CASSTDRNSNYGYTF.

This clone was recorded a few times. The CDR3 protein is CASSLPWTGAEAFF. The CDR3 bases are TGTGCCAGCAGCCTCCCCTGGACAGGGGCAGAAGCTTTCTTT. V and J are TRBV3-1 (or the pseudogene TRBV3-2) and TRBJ1-1; 9 bases map to TRBD1. Germline CDR1 LGHDT, CDR2 YNNKEL (reference sequence). This CDR3 region has 14 residues. V lost 4 bases to trimming and J lost 8 bases; unmatched junction nucleotides: 8.

The chain carries TRBV19 and TRBJ1-2; TRBD1 agrees at 8 bases. The length of the CDR3 is 15 residues. Germline trimming cut 9 bases from V and 4 bases from J; bases unmatched to any gene: 13. Germline CDR1 and CDR2: LNHDA and SQIVND (reference sequence). The CDR3 loop is CASEKQGEEGYGYTF. CDR3 sequence (DNA): TGTGCCAGCGAAAAACAGGGGGAGGAGGGCTATGGCTACACCTTC.